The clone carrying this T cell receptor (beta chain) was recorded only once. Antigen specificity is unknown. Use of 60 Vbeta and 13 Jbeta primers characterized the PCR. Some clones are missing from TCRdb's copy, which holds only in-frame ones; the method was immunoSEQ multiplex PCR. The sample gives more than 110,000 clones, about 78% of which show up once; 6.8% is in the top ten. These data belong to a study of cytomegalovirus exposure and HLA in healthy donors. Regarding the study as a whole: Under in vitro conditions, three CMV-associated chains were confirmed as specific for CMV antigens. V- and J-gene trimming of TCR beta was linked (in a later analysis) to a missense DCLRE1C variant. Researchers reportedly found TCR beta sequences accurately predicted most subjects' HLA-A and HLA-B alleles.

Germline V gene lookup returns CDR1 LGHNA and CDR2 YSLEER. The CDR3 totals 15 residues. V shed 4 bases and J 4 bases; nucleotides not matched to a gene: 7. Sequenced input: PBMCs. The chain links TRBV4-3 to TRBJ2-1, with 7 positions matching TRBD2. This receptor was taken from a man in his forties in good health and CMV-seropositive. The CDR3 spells CASSLREGMYNEQFF. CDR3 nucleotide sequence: TGCGCCAGCAGCCTCAGGGAGGGAATGTACAATGAGCAGTTCTTC.